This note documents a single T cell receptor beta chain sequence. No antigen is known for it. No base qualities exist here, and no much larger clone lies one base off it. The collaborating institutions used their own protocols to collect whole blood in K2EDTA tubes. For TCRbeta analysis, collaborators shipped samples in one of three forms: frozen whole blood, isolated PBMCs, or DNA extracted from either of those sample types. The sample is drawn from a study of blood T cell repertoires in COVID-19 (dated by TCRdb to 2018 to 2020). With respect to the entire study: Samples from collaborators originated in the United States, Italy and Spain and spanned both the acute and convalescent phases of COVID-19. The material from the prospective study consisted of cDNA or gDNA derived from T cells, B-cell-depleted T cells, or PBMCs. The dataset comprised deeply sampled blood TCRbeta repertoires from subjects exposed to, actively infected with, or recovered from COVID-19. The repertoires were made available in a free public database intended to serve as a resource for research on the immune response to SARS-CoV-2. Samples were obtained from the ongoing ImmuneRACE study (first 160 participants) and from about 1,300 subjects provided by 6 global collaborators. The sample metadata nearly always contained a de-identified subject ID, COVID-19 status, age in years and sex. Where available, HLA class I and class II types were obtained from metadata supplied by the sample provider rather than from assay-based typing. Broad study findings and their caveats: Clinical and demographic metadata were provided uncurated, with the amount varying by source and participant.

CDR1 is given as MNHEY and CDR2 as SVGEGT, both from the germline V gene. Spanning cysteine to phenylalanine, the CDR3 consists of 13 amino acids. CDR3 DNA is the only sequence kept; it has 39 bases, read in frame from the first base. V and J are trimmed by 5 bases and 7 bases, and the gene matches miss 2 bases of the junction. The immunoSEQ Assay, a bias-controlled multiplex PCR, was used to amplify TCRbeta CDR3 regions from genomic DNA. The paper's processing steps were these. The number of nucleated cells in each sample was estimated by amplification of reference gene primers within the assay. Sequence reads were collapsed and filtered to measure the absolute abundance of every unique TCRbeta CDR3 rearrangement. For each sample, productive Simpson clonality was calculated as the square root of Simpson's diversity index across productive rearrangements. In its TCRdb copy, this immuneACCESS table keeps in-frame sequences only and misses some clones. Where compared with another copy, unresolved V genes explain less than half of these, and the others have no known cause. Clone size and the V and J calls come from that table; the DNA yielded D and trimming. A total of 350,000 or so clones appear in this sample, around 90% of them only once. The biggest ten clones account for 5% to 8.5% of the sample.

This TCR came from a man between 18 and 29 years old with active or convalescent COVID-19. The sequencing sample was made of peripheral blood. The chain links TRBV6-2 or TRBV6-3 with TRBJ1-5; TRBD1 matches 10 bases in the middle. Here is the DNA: TGTGCCAGCAGTGGACAGGGGGACCAGCCCCAGCATTTT. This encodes CASSGQGDQPQHF.